This TCR beta chain was found in a study of chemoradiotherapy in HPV16-positive cancers. Study-level background: Candidate HPV-specific T-cell clones and common TCR motifs came from functional assays in two HPV16-positive patients.

The method was immunoSEQ multiplex PCR; TCRdb's version includes in-frame clones alone and lacks a portion of them. The sample consists of roughly 13,000 clones, about nine tenths of them appearing once. Over chemoradiotherapy, repertoires were sampled more than once. Study-level results: Candidate HPV-specific clones and E7-related TCR motifs grew in tumor during treatment. Only a couple of HPV16-positive patients supplied the functional HPV-specificity definition.

CDR1 is GTSNPN, CDR2 SVGIG, per germline (reference sequence). V trimming: 0 bases; J trimming: 7 bases; junction bases outside the gene matches: 8. The CDR3 covers 15 residues. For this clone: No antigen is known for it.

The sequence derives from a human donor with HPV-associated anogenital cancer. Sequenced material: tumor tissue, taken from a patient who underwent chemoradiotherapy. The chain employs TRBV30 and TRBJ2-1; 8 bases line up with TRBD2. The CDR3 sequence is CAWSVYSGTQNEQFF. The CDR3 DNA follows: TGTGCCTGGAGTGTGTATAGCGGGACCCAAAATGAGCAGTTCTTC.